The TCR beta chain described here comes from a study of cytomegalovirus exposure and HLA in healthy donors (dated by TCRdb to about 2017). Study-wide context: In an earlier analysis of around 540 of the donors, about 270 Gb of sequence data and 120 million or so unique TCR beta sequences from 180 million or so T cells were reported. Around 330 gigabases of sequencing data and around 88 million unique TCR sequences made up an early release that covered under 750 HLA-typed donors. Of the roughly 400 genotyped donors, about 80% fell in the genetic ancestry cluster associated with self-reported Caucasian donors. The study aimed to test whether cataloging public T cell receptors could reveal signatures of past pathogen exposure. The T cell repertoires of 666 subjects were profiled by immunosequencing and related to cytomegalovirus serostatus. Besides the first cohort of approximately 710 subjects, a separate validation cohort made up of some 110 different subjects was used. High-throughput TCR immunosequencing, statistical association of individual TCRs with disease status, and machine learning were combined to predict cytomegalovirus infection status. To study patterns of TCR occurrence, a later analysis re-analyzed previously published TCR beta repertoires from several hundred donors and added high-resolution HLA genotyping. Rather than drawing on any new phenotypic data, the later analysis identified candidate immune exposures from TCR beta sequences and the way those sequences occurred across donors. In an earlier analysis of over 550 of the donors, high-throughput TCR beta sequencing was used to judge whether each TCR beta V gene segment behaved as functional or pseudogenic. Donor age, sex, ethnicity and CMV serostatus were compiled together with the repertoire data. A later genetic analysis used genome-wide SNP genotypes for about 65% of the roughly 670 donors, treating that subset as a discovery cohort. Every discovery cohort repertoire had been produced on one sequencing platform. Both class I and class II loci were covered by HLA typing, at four-digit resolution. The number of donors typed differed by locus, with roughly 620-630 for A, B, C, DRB1 and DQB1, 522 for DQA1, about 610 for DPA1, and around 450 for DPB1. Five DR-DQ haplotypes were handled as single units for association and clustering because linkage in the cohort was strong. Across 300 to 400 genotyped donors of the cohort, an average of roughly 200,000 unique TCR beta nucleotide sequences per donor were sequenced, and approximately 19% of those sequences were non-productive.

Points the paper makes about the study in general: In an earlier analysis of under 600 of the donors, most TCR beta V segments were observed in productive rearrangements about 87% or about 30% of the time, broadly matching IMGT annotations. Most CMV-associated TCR beta chains appeared to be HLA-restricted in a later analysis, and the HLA associations seemed to be driven largely by CMV exposure. The study gave a list of about 160 TCR beta chains associated with cytomegalovirus. It was suggested by the authors that the approach could potentially be generalized to other disease states and immunological phenotypes. In vitro tests confirmed that a few of the cytomegalovirus-associated TCR beta chains recognize cytomegalovirus antigens. A further reported finding was that TCR beta sequences accurately predicted the HLA-A and HLA-B alleles for most subjects in the first cohort. Compared with the 666-donor mean, donors in an Asian-associated ancestry cluster had fewer N-insertions in productive TCRs, according to a later genetic analysis. Because HLA typing was missing for some donors at each locus, association tests included only the typed subset. In a later analysis, some 17,000 TCR beta sequences were associated with specific HLA alleles at a false discovery rate of 0.05. The earlier analysis of approximately 590 of the donors excluded over 15 rarely observed V segments, including chromosome 9 orphons, because counts were too low. Assigning TCR associations to individual alleles was difficult when HLA alleles, especially DR and DQ, strongly co-occurred. According to a later analysis, parvovirus B19, influenza, CMV and Epstein-Barr virus appeared linked to several top co-occurrence clusters. A cluster of highly shared sequence variants was judged likely to represent a technical artifact of the sequencing pipeline. Presence/absence analyses assumed roughly uniform sequencing depth across donors, an assumption that may not hold. Some IMGT-functional V segments, including TRBV6-2 and TRBV6-3, could not be told apart with the 87-base-pair reads, so those segments were excluded. The classifier was reported to diagnose cytomegalovirus status with high specificity and sensitivity in both the original and validation cohorts. Immune exposure information for the cohort was limited to CMV serostatus. Most TCR sequences were seen in very few donors, while some public TCRs were found in many individuals. This cohort had only TCR beta chains sequenced, and the lack of alpha or paired-chain data limited which features could be detected. In a later analysis, the rate of TCR association differed among HLA loci, with DRB1 alleles having the most associated TCRs and HLA-C alleles having the fewest. Correlated functional status among segregating V segments might reflect linkage disequilibrium, but an unknown experimental factor could not be ruled out. An association between a missense DCLRE1C variant and V-gene and J-gene trimming of TCR beta chains was found in a later genetic analysis and replicated in an independent cohort. Compared with equally common non-associated chains, HLA-associated TCR beta chains in a later analysis were more clonally expanded and had lower generation probabilities.

Its CDR3 holds 14 amino acids, cysteine through phenylalanine. Only the CDR3 portion is preserved as DNA: 42 bases, with reading frame beginning at the first base. Trimming at the junction amounts to 6 bases on V and 1 base on J, and the germline ends lie 10 bases apart. Reading the germline V gene gives CDR1 WSHSY and CDR2 SAAADI. Note on this clone: Its antigen remains unidentified. No base quality information exists; no much larger clone differs at one position.

Library creation used the immunoSEQ multiplex PCR assay. For the multiplex PCR, a mixture combining 60 forward primers for TCR Vbeta segments and 13 reverse primers for TCR Jbeta segments was used. The CDR3 region of rearranged TCR beta genes was amplified from genomic DNA by a multiplex PCR assay. The amplified TCR beta libraries were sequenced on the Illumina HiSeq System as 87-base-pair reads. For the original study's pipeline: A later analysis counted some 80 million unique TCR beta chains across the 550 to 700 repertoires, and 9 million to 14 million of these chains were shared by at least two donors. To remove PCR and sequencing errors, raw reads were error-corrected and collapsed into unique sequences using a nearest-neighbor algorithm that merged closely related sequences. To assign V, D and J gene segments, CDR3 sequences were aligned to IMGT reference sequences. Each retained sequence needed at least a six-nucleotide match to both a V gene segment and a J gene segment. Rearrangements were classified as productive when the CDR3 lacked stop codons and remained in frame with V and J, and all other rearrangements were classified as non-productive. CDR3 was defined according to IMGT convention as the region running from the second conserved V-encoded cysteine to the conserved J-encoded phenylalanine. The earlier analysis of about 610 of the donors excluded any sequence lacking an unambiguous match to a single V gene segment. An earlier analysis of 587 of the donors called V segments functional above 56.7% productive rearrangements and segregating when the between-donor standard deviation exceeded 5%. To diagnose cytomegalovirus status from the catalog of TCR beta chain sequences, a statistical classification framework was built. V and J gene assignment, in a later analysis, came from comparing TCR nucleotide sequences with IMGT/GENE-DB human TR gene sequences. A later analysis assigned CDR3 sequences and most-parsimonious VDJ recombination scenarios with the TCRdist pipeline. In a later analysis, each TCR beta chain was defined by its CDR3 amino acid sequence together with its V-gene family, and reads without a unique V-gene family were excluded. A later analysis removed several hundred highly shared, low-generation-probability nucleotide sequences to deal with suspected cross-contamination and a sequencing artifact. For each public chain, a later analysis derived a clonal expansion index from normalized ranks of inferred template counts within each repertoire. In a later analysis, generation probabilities were computed with a VDJ recombination model fitted to out-of-frame rearrangements, and the resulting probabilities were checked against IGoR. In a later analysis, hypergeometric tests were used to score TCR-TCR, TCR-HLA and TCR-CMV co-occurrence, with a repertoire-size bias correction applied to TCR pairs. A later analysis estimated false discovery rates by permuting HLA or CMV assignments 20 times. In a later analysis, co-occurring TCRs were grouped using DBSCAN, with TCRdist sequence similarity added in when clustering inside HLA-allele-positive subsets. Repertoires with fewer than 30,000 or more than 120,000 public chains were left out of co-occurrence clustering, as were four to six repertoires with anomalous nucleotide sharing. TCRdb took over this immuneACCESS table, retaining in-frame rearrangements with V and J assigned. Such tables are incomplete; in checked studies, under half of the missing clones stem from an unresolved V gene, and the remainder is unexplained. Clone size and the V and J calls come from that table; the DNA yielded D and trimming. The sample contains some 35,000 clones, over 60% of them found a single time. Over 6.5% of the sample is held by the ten biggest clonotypes.

The cohort was made up of approximately 700 healthy bone marrow donors. All cohort members were sampled while nominally healthy, although unrecorded immune exposures were likely present. The donor tested CMV seronegative and was one of the 352 seronegative cohort members. A peripheral blood sample was provided by each donor, and peripheral blood mononuclear cells were used for TCR beta sequencing. Genomic DNA was extracted from the blood cell samples with the Qiagen DNeasy Blood Extraction Kit. The chain was built from TRBV10-2 and TRBJ1-5; matching of 6 bases hints at TRBD1 as the D gene. The receptor comes from a man younger than 40 in good health and CMV-seronegative. What was sequenced was PBMCs. The CDR3 reads as follows: CASREDSSNQPQHF. The bases are TGCGCCAGCAGAGAGGACAGCAGCAATCAGCCCCAGCATTTT.